The 16 T cell receptor beta chains in this list originate from one sample, sequenced in a study of beta chain features in type 1 diabetes. Every isolated RNA sample was fully reverse transcribed, so sequencing captured expressed TCRB transcripts. Sequencing was performed with immunoSEQ multiplex PCR; in TCRdb, only in-frame clones are kept and a portion is missing. The sample has about 360,000 clones, around 13% seen once. Whole-study findings and limits: Among patients with Type 1 diabetes, TCRB CDR3s were moderately but significantly shorter in every one of the four CD4+ subsets.

Their antigens are not known. Material for sequencing was naive CD4+ T cells from blood. All receptors come from a woman under 30 with type 1 diabetes.

The chain combines TRBV20-1 with TRBJ1-2; D is uncertain. The V end lost 4 bases, the J end lost 6 bases, and 9 bases lay between the germline ends. This CDR3 is built from 11 residues. Per germline, CDR1 DFQATT and CDR2 SNEGSKA (reference sequence). The chain's CDR3 is CSATDTDGYTF. The CDR3 bases are TGCAGTGCTACTGACACTGATGGCTACACCTTC.

The V and J genes are TRBV9 and TRBJ2-5; unclear D gene. There are 12 residues in the CDR3. From germline, CDR1 is SGDLS and CDR2 YYNGEE. V was shortened by 3 bases and J by 1 base, with 4 bases between the two germline ends. The CDR3 is CASSASQETQYF. CDR3 sequence (DNA): TGTGCCAGCAGCGCTAGCCAAGAGACCCAGTACTTC.

In its sample, this clone was seen a few times. V gene TRBV9 combines with J gene TRBJ2-7; TRBD2 aligns across 10 bases. This CDR3 is 17 amino acids long. Trimming cost V 3 bases and J 7 bases; bases outside gene matches: 16. CDR1 and CDR2 from the germline V gene are SGDLS and YYNGEE. In DNA, the CDR3 is TGTGCCAGCAGCGCCGGACTAGCGGAAGCTTACCCGGGGGAGCAGTACTTC. It is translated as CASSAGLAEAYPGEQYF.

The V call is TRBV2, the J call TRBJ2-1; possibly TRBD1 for D (5 bases). V was cut by 6 bases and J by 10 bases, with 10 bases left in between. Germline V CDR1 and CDR2: SNHLY, FYNNEI. CDR3 size: 11 residues. The chain's CDR3 is CASSYPGEQFF. As DNA, the CDR3 is TGTGCCAGCAGCTACCCAGGGGAGCAGTTCTTC.

This clone showed up just a few times. This chain joins TRBV27 and TRBJ2-1, with 12 bases aligning to TRBD2. Germline loops: CDR1 MNHEY, CDR2 SMNVEV (reference sequence). The CDR3 is 15 residues long. V lost 6 bases to trimming and J lost 5 bases; unmatched junction nucleotides: 5. The chain's CDR3 is CASSQGLAGHNEQFF. CDR3 DNA sequence: TGTGCCAGCAGCCAAGGACTAGCGGGGCACAATGAGCAGTTCTTC.

This clone was seen more than once but under ten times. The J gene is TRBJ2-5, the V gene TRBV9, with 15 bases aligning to TRBD2. The V gene's germline CDR1 is SGDLS and CDR2 YYNGEE. The CDR3 loop spans 15 amino acids. Trimming cost V 6 bases and J 7 bases; bases outside gene matches: 7. CDR3 loop: CASTAPGLAGGTQYF. The CDR3 DNA is TGTGCCAGCACCGCCCCGGGACTAGCGGGAGGGACCCAGTACTTC.

This clone was seen more than once but under ten times. The rearrangement links TRBV4-1 to TRBJ2-2; D gene ambiguous. Germline-derived CDR1 and CDR2 are MGHRA and YSYEKL. Trimming cost V 7 bases and J 8 bases, with 11 bases left between them. The CDR3 is 12 amino acids. The CDR3 loop is CASNRHGGELFF. The CDR3 bases are TGCGCCAGCAACCGTCACGGGGGGGAGCTGTTTTTT.

This clone has just a few counts. The chain joins TRBV10-3 to TRBJ2-1, with 10 bases fitting TRBD2. There are 14 residues in the CDR3. The junction had 5 bases not matched to a gene; V was cut back by 4 bases and J by 8 bases. In germline, CDR1 is ENHRY, CDR2 SYGVKD. DNA of the CDR3: TGTGCCATCAGTGTCGGGCTAGCGGGAGATGAGCAGTTCTTC. Protein: CAISVGLAGDEQFF.

The V call is TRBV29-1, the J call TRBJ2-1; 9 bases line up with TRBD2. The CDR3 is made up of 13 amino acids. CDR1 and CDR2 from the germline V gene are SQVTM and ANQGSEA. Unmatched junction bases numbered 2, after V lost 4 bases and J lost 4 bases. The CDR3 DNA sequence: TGCAGCGTTGGACTAGCGGCGTACAATGAGCAGTTCTTC. Translated, it gives CSVGLAAYNEQFF.

J is TRBJ1-2 and V is TRBV7-2; TRBD1 is a possible D gene (5 bases). The CDR3 loop spans 15 amino acids. The germline V gene encodes CDR1 SGHTA and CDR2 FQGNSA. Trimming took 4 bases from V and 4 from J, leaving 16 bases between them. The CDR3 is CASSWGRSGSYGYTF. The CDR3 DNA reads TGTGCCAGCAGCTGGGGACGGTCCGGGAGCTATGGCTACACCTTC.

J is TRBJ1-1 and V is TRBV5-6; D uncertain. Between the trimmed V and J ends, which lost 1 base and 1 base, there was a span of 5 bases. The germline gives CDR1 SGHDT, CDR2 YYEEEE. CDR3 size: 13 residues. Here the CDR3 DNA reads TGTGCCAGCAGCTTGCCAGGGAACACTGAAGCTTTCTTT. Encoded protein: CASSLPGNTEAFF.

This clone was seen a handful of times. This sequence joins TRBV13 and TRBJ1-1, with TRBD1 matching over 7 bases. V dropped 5 bases and J dropped 0; count of bases not matched to a gene: 6. This CDR3 spans 15 amino acids. CDR1 is PRHDT, CDR2 FYEKMQ, per germline (reference sequence). The DNA of the CDR3 is TGTGCCAGCAGCCGGTTGGACAGGCTGAACACTGAAGCTTTCTTT. Protein product: CASSRLDRLNTEAFF.

This chain links TRBV30 with TRBJ2-1; 13 bases line up with TRBD2. V trimming: 3 bases; J trimming: 1 base; junction bases outside the gene matches: 9. The CDR3 covers 18 residues. Per germline, CDR1 GTSNPN and CDR2 SVGIG (reference sequence). The CDR3 sequence is CAWRVYATSGRSYNEQFF. Here the CDR3 DNA reads TGTGCCTGGAGAGTATACGCGACTAGCGGGAGGTCCTACAATGAGCAGTTCTTC.

The chain uses TRBV7-9 and TRBJ2-7; maybe TRBD1 (5 bases). The CDR3 is 14 residues long. CDR1 and CDR2 (germline): SEHNR, FQNEAQ (reference sequence). The V gene lost 3 bases and the J gene lost 2 bases, with 11 bases spanning the gap. CDR3 loop: CASSFDSATYEQYF. Here the CDR3 DNA reads TGTGCCAGCAGCTTTGACAGCGCAACCTACGAGCAGTACTTC.

This clone has a handful of counts. This chain uses TRBV6-6 with TRBJ2-7, with D tentatively TRBD1 (5 bases). Per germline, CDR1 MNHNY and CDR2 SVGAGI (reference sequence). This CDR3 comprises 14 residues. The germline V and J ends were trimmed by 5 bases and 3 bases, with 14 bases remaining between them. The CDR3: CASSTPGQGYEQYF. In DNA form, the CDR3 reads TGTGCCAGCAGTACCCCCGGCCAGGGCTACGAGCAGTACTTC.

For the CDR3, the DNA is TGTGCCAGCAGCCAAGAGGGACAGTACAATGAGCAGTTCTTC. As protein: CASSQEGQYNEQFF. The V call is TRBV4-2, the J call TRBJ2-1, with 7 bases fitting TRBD1. Germline values: CDR1 LGHNA, CDR2 YNFKEQ. This CDR3 contains 14 residues. The trim removed 0 bases at V and 4 bases at J, leaving 0 bases unmatched.